One sample yielded the 9 T cell receptor beta chains listed below, sequenced in a study of CD8 T cells in Susac syndrome. An input of about 0.5 to 1 ug of RNA was subjected to reverse transcription using random hexamers. TCRdb re-analysed the immunoSEQ multiplex PCR reads in MiXCR, keeping a single row per CDR3 protein. The sample consists of a few hundred thousand distinct CDR3 sequences, roughly 96% of them appearing once. Sequencing was carried out using CD4+ T cells from PBMCs. The receptor set was obtained from a human donor with multiple sclerosis.

This clonotype was found once. V gene TRBV6-6 combines with J gene TRBJ2-7, with D unclear. The CDR3 is made up of 12 amino acids. Looked up from germline, CDR1 is MNHNY and CDR2 is SVGAGI (reference sequence). V was pared by 2 bases and J by 2 bases, with 4 bases between. The CDR3 nucleotides are TGTGCCAGCAGTTACGTCACCTACGAGCAGTACTTC. This translates into CASSYVTYEQYF.

This rearrangement joins TRBV29-1 to TRBJ2-7; D gene unclear. Germline CDR1 and CDR2: SQVTM and ANQGSEA. This CDR3 has 14 amino acids. V was trimmed by 4 bases and J by 0 bases, leaving 13 bases between them. The CDR3 is CSVGGDDISYEQYF. The DNA of the CDR3 is TGCAGCGTTGGAGGCGATGATATCTCCTACGAGCAGTACTTC.

The V call is TRBV11-2, the J call TRBJ2-1; either TRBD1 or TRBD2 may supply D (6 bases each). Deletions cut 4 bases from V and 5 bases from J, with 33 bases between. Germline assignment: CDR1 SGHAT and CDR2 FQNNGV. The CDR3 runs 21 residues. CDR3 region: CASSSLPGGMGASRTDNEQFF. DNA of the CDR3: TGTGCCAGCAGCTCTCTTCCCGGGGGTATGGGGGCTAGTAGGACCGACAATGAGCAGTTCTTC.

This sequence joins TRBV28 and TRBJ1-1; 7 nucleotides agree with TRBD1. This CDR3 spans 14 amino acids. Trimming took 5 bases from V and 6 from J; bases not matched to a gene: 9. Germline-derived CDR1 and CDR2 are MDHEN and SYDVKM. In nucleotides, the CDR3 is TGTGCCAGCAGTCCTCAGGGGGTACTTCCTGAAGCTTTCTTT. Translated: CASSPQGVLPEAFF.

This clonotype was observed a few times. The V gene is TRBV6-5, the J gene TRBJ1-2; 10 bases are a match to TRBD1. The CDR3 loop spans 15 amino acids. Germline-derived CDR1 and CDR2 are MNHEY and SVGAGI. The V and J ends lost 0 bases and 2 bases, in that order; junction bases with no gene match: 0. The CDR3 nucleotides read TGTGCCAGCAGTTACTCGGGACAGGGGAACTATGGCTACACCTTC. It codes for CASSYSGQGNYGYTF.

This clonotype appeared once. V gene TRBV5-1 combines with J gene TRBJ2-1; TRBD2 aligns across 9 bases. Germline V gene data show CDR1 as SGHRS and CDR2 as YFSETQ. V shed 4 bases, J shed 7 bases, and the junction held 9 bases outside the gene matches. The length of the CDR3 is 15 residues. The CDR3 loop is CASSPLGGGGNEQFF. In nucleotides, the CDR3 is TGCGCCAGCAGCCCCTTGGGCGGGGGGGGAAATGAGCAGTTCTTC.

Notes on this clonotype: An end of the junction differs from the germline gene, which may be a read error. The J gene is TRBJ2-5, the V gene TRBV7-7, with D tentatively TRBD1 or TRBD2 (5 bases each). The CDR3 is 16 amino acids. The germline V gene has CDR1 SSHAT and CDR2 FNYEAQ (reference sequence). The CDR3 region is CASSVGTTLHGETQYF. The DNA of the CDR3 is TGTGCTAGCAGCGTCGGGACCACCCTACACGGGGAGACCCAGTACTTC.

The chain recombines TRBV3-1 with TRBJ1-3; D is ambiguous. CDR3 length equals 15 residues. CDR1 and CDR2 (germline): LGHDT, YNNKEL (reference sequence). V was cut by 0 bases and J by 0 bases, with 6 bases left in between. This CDR3 is CASSQEGFSGNTIYF. The CDR3 coding sequence is TGTGCCAGCAGCCAAGAAGGGTTCTCTGGAAACACCATATATTTT.

This chain joins TRBV29-1 and TRBJ1-1; a possible D gene is TRBD1 (6 bases). From germline, CDR1 is SQVTM and CDR2 ANQGSEA. The CDR3 has 13 amino acids. The V end was cut by 3 bases, the J end by 4 bases, with 12 bases between. The CDR3 region has the DNA TGCAGCGTTGACGGACAGCGGGTCACTGAAGCTTTCTTT. It yields the protein CSVDGQRVTEAFF.